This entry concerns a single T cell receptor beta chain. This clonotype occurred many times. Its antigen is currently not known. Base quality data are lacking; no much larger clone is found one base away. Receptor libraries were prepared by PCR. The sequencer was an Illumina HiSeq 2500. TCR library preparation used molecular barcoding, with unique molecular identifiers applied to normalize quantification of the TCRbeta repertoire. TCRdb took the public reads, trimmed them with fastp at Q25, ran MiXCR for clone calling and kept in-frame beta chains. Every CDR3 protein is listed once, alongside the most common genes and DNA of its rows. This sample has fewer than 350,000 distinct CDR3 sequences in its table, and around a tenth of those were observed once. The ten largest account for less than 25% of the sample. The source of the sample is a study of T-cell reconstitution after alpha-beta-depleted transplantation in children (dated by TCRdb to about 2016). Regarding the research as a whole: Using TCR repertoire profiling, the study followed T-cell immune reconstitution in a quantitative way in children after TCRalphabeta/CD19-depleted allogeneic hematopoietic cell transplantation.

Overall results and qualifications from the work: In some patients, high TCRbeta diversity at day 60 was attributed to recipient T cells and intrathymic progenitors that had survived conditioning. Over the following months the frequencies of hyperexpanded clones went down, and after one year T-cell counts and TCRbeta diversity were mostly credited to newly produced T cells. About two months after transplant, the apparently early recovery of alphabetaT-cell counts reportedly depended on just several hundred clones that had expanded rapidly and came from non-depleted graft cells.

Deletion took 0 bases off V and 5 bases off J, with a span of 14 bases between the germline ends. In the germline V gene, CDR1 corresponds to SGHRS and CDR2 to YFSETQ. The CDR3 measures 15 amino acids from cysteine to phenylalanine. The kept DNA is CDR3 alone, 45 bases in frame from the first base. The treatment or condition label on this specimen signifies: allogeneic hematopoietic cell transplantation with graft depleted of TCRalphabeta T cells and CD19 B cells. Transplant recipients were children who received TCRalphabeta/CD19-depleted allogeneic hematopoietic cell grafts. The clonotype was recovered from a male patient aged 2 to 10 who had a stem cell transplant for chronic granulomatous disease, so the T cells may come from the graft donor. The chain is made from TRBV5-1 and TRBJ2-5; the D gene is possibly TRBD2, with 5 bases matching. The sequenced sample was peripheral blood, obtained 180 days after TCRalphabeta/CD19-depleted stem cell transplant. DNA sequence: TGCGCCAGCAGCTTGGAGTGGGGAGCCGTCGAGACCCAGTACTTC. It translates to CASSLEWGAVETQYF.